Below, one T cell receptor beta chain is given with its context. What it binds is not known. This entry belongs to a study of OX40 agonist ivuxolimab in advanced cancers. Study at large: Hepatocellular carcinoma, melanoma, renal cell or head and neck cancer was diagnosed in the dose-escalation patients.

The V gene lost 7 bases and the J gene lost 1 base, with 14 bases spanning the gap. The CDR3 runs 15 residues. CDR1 LNHDA and CDR2 SQIVND come from the germline V gene (reference sequence). The repertoire was sequenced with immunoSEQ multiplex PCR; TCRdb's copy has only in-frame clones and lacks some. The table records approximately 63,000 clones, 80% to 90% of them present only once. Study conclusions and caveats: On average, CD8+ T cells had more expanded clones than CD4+.

The sequencing used CD4+ or CD8+ T cells sorted from blood, collected in a trial of the OX40 agonist ivuxolimab. The rearrangement links TRBV19 to TRBJ1-5; D perhaps matches TRBD1 (5 bases). This sequence was found in an adult with an advanced solid tumor such as melanoma, head and neck, liver or kidney cancer. CDR3 protein: CASTAEGYSNQPQHF. CDR3 sequence (DNA): TGTGCCAGTACCGCTGAGGGGTACAGCAATCAGCCCCAGCATTTT.